The entry below gives a single T cell receptor (beta chain) sequence along with its context. Its antigen is undetermined. Indicated time point: sample taken at primary tumor resection. The donor group consisted of 72 patients who had untreated, early-stage non-small cell lung cancer. Extraction of whole RNA from tumor, nontumor lung or frozen PBMC preceded unsorted sequencing. With 4 bases removed from V and 6 bases from J, the gap between germline ends came to 13 bases. Looked up from germline, CDR1 is MNHNS and CDR2 is SASEGT. This CDR3 comprises 14 residues. The sample originates from a study of spatial heterogeneity in lung cancer. Study-wide points: Tumors with more nonsynonymous mutations had more expanded intratumoral alpha and beta TCRs.

Unique molecular identifiers tagged every individual TCR cDNA molecule. TCRdb re-called the 5' RACE reads with MiXCR, one entry per CDR3 protein. The sample yields a few thousand distinct CDR3 sequences, roughly 7.4% seen once. The specimen comprised lung tumor tissue, sampled at surgery. This receptor was obtained from a female donor with early-stage non-small cell lung cancer. The V call is TRBV6-1, the J call TRBJ1-5; D unresolved. The CDR3 bases are TGTGCCAGCAGTGGTCGCGGAAGCGCTCAGCCCCAGCATTTT. Its protein is CASSGRGSAQPQHF.